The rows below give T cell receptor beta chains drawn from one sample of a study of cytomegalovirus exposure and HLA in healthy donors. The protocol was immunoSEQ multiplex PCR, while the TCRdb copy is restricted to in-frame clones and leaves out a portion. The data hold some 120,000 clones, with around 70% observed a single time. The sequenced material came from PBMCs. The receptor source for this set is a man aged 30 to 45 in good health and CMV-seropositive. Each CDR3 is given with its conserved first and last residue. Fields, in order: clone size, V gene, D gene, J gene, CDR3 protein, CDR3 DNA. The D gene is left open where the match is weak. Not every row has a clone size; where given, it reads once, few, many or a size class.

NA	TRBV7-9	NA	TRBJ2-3	CASSPWGPGTDTQYF	TGTGCCAGCAGCCCTTGGGGTCCGGGGACAGATACGCAGTATTTT
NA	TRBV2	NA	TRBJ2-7	CASSPELATSYEQYF	TGTGCCAGCAGTCCTGAGTTAGCTACCTCCTACGAGCAGTACTTC
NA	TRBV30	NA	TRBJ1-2	CAWSWGGESLNYGYTF	TGTGCCTGGAGTTGGGGTGGGGAGAGCTTAAACTATGGCTACACCTTC
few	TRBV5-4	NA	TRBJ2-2	CASSEGLNTGELFF	TGTGCCAGCAGCGAGGGACTTAACACCGGGGAGCTGTTTTTT
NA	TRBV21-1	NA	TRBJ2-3	CASSKGTDRGSDTQYF	TGTGCCAGCAGCAAAGGAACCGACAGGGGGTCAGATACGCAGTATTTT
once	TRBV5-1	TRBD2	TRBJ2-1	CASSLFGTLAGKQFF	TGCGCCAGCAGCTTGTTCGGTACATTAGCGGGCAAGCAGTTCTTC
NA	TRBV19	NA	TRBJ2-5	CASSIGQGLIETQYF	TGTGCCAGTAGTATAGGACAGGGACTGATAGAGACCCAGTACTTC
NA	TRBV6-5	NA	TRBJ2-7	CASSFRQGSFEQYF	TGTGCCAGCAGTTTCCGGCAGGGAAGCTTCGAGCAGTACTTC
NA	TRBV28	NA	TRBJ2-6	CASSAPGRGSGANVLTF	TGTGCCAGCAGTGCCCCTGGCAGGGGCTCTGGGGCCAACGTCCTGACTTTC
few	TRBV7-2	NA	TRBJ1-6	CASSIPGWNSPLHF	TGTGCCAGCAGCATCCCGGGTTGGAATTCACCCCTCCACTTT
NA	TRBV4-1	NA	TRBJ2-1	CASSQVLTGRLEQFF	TGCGCCAGCAGCCAAGTTCTGACAGGGAGGTTGGAGCAGTTCTTC
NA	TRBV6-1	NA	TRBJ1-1	CASSLDRNTEAFF	TGTGCCAGCAGCCTTGACAGAAACACTGAAGCTTTCTTT
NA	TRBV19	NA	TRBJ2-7	CASRGGYEQYF	TGTGCCAGTAGGGGAGGCTACGAGCAGTACTTC